These T cell receptor beta chains were read from a single sample in a study of T cells in narcolepsy. Libraries were prepared by immunoSEQ multiplex PCR; TCRdb keeps only in-frame clonotypes and omits some of them. The table includes 35,000 to 40,000 clones, approximately 86% detected once. Source material: CD45RA- memory CD4+ T cells from PBMCs. Every receptor here comes from a human donor with narcolepsy. Both conserved end residues are part of each CDR3. The D gene is left open where the match is weak. Rows may omit the clone size; those that give it use once, few, many or a size class.

j_call: TRBJ1-1; d_call: NA; clone_size: few; v_call: TRBV28; cdr3_nt: TGTGCCAGCAGTTTACAGGGGACTGAAGCTTTCTTT; cdr3_aa: CASSLQGTEAFF
j_call: TRBJ2-5; d_call: NA; clone_size: NA; v_call: TRBV12-1; cdr3_nt: TGTGCCAGCCCTGCGGGGACTGCGGAAGAGACCCAGTACTTC; cdr3_aa: CASPAGTAEETQYF
j_call: TRBJ2-5; d_call: NA; clone_size: NA; v_call: TRBV5-1; cdr3_nt: TGCGCCAGCAGCCCCTCCGGGACCAGAAAAGAGACCCAGTACTTC; cdr3_aa: CASSPSGTRKETQYF
j_call: TRBJ2-7; d_call: NA; clone_size: NA; v_call: TRBV7-2; cdr3_nt: TGTGCCAGCAGCCCCGAGGGTATCGGTCGCGAGCAGTACTTC; cdr3_aa: CASSPEGIGREQYF
j_call: TRBJ2-7; d_call: TRBD1; clone_size: once; v_call: TRBV2; cdr3_nt: TGTGCCAGCACGTTTGGGACAGGGATTACCTACGAGCAGTACTTC; cdr3_aa: CASTFGTGITYEQYF
j_call: TRBJ1-3; d_call: NA; clone_size: once; v_call: TRBV28; cdr3_nt: TGTGCCAGCAGTTTACGGGTAATTGGAAACACCATATATTTT; cdr3_aa: CASSLRVIGNTIYF
j_call: TRBJ2-7; d_call: NA; clone_size: few; v_call: TRBV28; cdr3_nt: TGTGCCAGCAGCTCCCCCGGGGGCTACGAGCAGTACTTC; cdr3_aa: CASSSPGGYEQYF
j_call: TRBJ1-4; d_call: NA; clone_size: NA; v_call: TRBV19; cdr3_nt: TGTGCCAGTAGTCCACGGACAGCCGTGGGGGAAAAACTGTTTTTT; cdr3_aa: CASSPRTAVGEKLFF
j_call: TRBJ2-5; d_call: NA; clone_size: NA; v_call: TRBV28; cdr3_nt: TGTGCCAGCAGCCGCAGGGTAATAGAGACCCAGTACTTC; cdr3_aa: CASSRRVIETQYF
j_call: TRBJ1-1; d_call: TRBD1; clone_size: NA; v_call: TRBV5-1; cdr3_nt: TGCGCCAGCAGCGAACGCACAGGGGGCTCCCCTGAAGCTTTCTTT; cdr3_aa: CASSERTGGSPEAFF
j_call: TRBJ1-2; d_call: NA; clone_size: NA; v_call: TRBV7-9; cdr3_nt: TGTGCCAGCAGCTTAGCTGGTGCCTTCGTAGGCTACACCTTC; cdr3_aa: CASSLAGAFVGYTF
j_call: TRBJ2-2; d_call: NA; clone_size: once; v_call: TRBV19; cdr3_nt: TGTGCCAGTAGGCATCCGGGACGGAGCGGGGAGCTGTTTTTT; cdr3_aa: CASRHPGRSGELFF
j_call: TRBJ1-3; d_call: TRBD1; clone_size: NA; v_call: TRBV27; cdr3_nt: TGTGCCAGCAGTGCAACGGGACAGTACTCTGGAAACACCATATATTTT; cdr3_aa: CASSATGQYSGNTIYF
j_call: TRBJ2-7; d_call: TRBD1; clone_size: NA; v_call: TRBV7-8; cdr3_nt: TGTGCCAGCAGATTCGGGGACAGTTCCTACGAGCAGTACTTC; cdr3_aa: CASRFGDSSYEQYF
j_call: TRBJ1-1; d_call: NA; clone_size: NA; v_call: TRBV12-5; cdr3_nt: TGTGCTACGGCCCTAGAGGGACTCCAGAACACTGAAGCTTTCTTT; cdr3_aa: CATALEGLQNTEAFF
j_call: TRBJ2-1; d_call: TRBD1; clone_size: NA; v_call: TRBV10-2; cdr3_nt: TGCGCCAGCAGTGAGTCGATTGCAGGGGGCAATGAGCAGTTCTTC; cdr3_aa: CASSESIAGGNEQFF
j_call: TRBJ1-1; d_call: NA; clone_size: NA; v_call: TRBV2; cdr3_nt: TGTGCCAGCAGGACCGGGGTGAACACTGAAGCTTTCTTT; cdr3_aa: CASRTGVNTEAFF
j_call: TRBJ1-2; d_call: TRBD1; clone_size: NA; v_call: TRBV12-5; cdr3_nt: TGTGCTAGTGGTTTGACAGGGGGCCGGGACTATGGCTACACCTTC; cdr3_aa: CASGLTGGRDYGYTF
j_call: TRBJ2-7; d_call: NA; clone_size: NA; v_call: TRBV7-9; cdr3_nt: TGTGCCAGCAGCAGAGATCGGGGTTTCCACTACGAGCAGTACTTC; cdr3_aa: CASSRDRGFHYEQYF
j_call: TRBJ2-4; d_call: TRBD1; clone_size: NA; v_call: TRBV5-5; cdr3_nt: TGTGCCAGCAGCCCCCCCGGACAGGGGGCTCGCATTCAGTACTTC; cdr3_aa: CASSPPGQGARIQYF
j_call: TRBJ2-2; d_call: TRBD2; clone_size: few; v_call: TRBV23-1; cdr3_nt: TGCGCCAGCAGTCCGACATCGACTAGCGGGGGGGCTATCGGGGAGCTGTTTTTT; cdr3_aa: CASSPTSTSGGAIGELFF
j_call: TRBJ2-7; d_call: TRBD2; clone_size: NA; v_call: TRBV10-2; cdr3_nt: TGCGCCAGCAATAATCCGGGACTAAATCCTTCCGAGCAGTACTTC; cdr3_aa: CASNNPGLNPSEQYF